What follows describes a single T cell receptor beta chain. This clonotype was seen repeatedly, ten times or more. Its antigen remains unidentified. No base-level quality is on record; no much larger clone is a single base apart. The data were taken from a study of Graves' ophthalmopathy and Graves' hyperthyroidism (dated by TCRdb to between 2017 and 2018). The study in broad terms: Peripheral blood was collected at initial diagnosis, prior to any treatment. In total, some 140 blood samples were TCR-sequenced: approximately 40 ophthalmopathy, some 80 hyperthyroidism and approximately 17 hyperthyroidism-to-ophthalmopathy patients. For independent validation, a separate cohort was made up of some 18 hyperthyroidism patients plus 17 patients who later progressed from hyperthyroidism to ophthalmopathy. A discovery set of 90 to 100 patients (around 44 ophthalmopathy, 57 stable hyperthyroidism) was enrolled to explore V-J signatures distinguishing ophthalmopathy from hyperthyroidism. The 95 to 100 discovery patients were randomly divided into training and test sets at a 7:3 ratio. In over 5 hyperthyroidism patients, the T-cell repertoire of thyroid tissue was compared with the T-cell repertoire of blood. TCR beta repertoire signatures were used to distinguish Graves' ophthalmopathy from Graves' hyperthyroidism and to predict progression to ophthalmopathy. Once sampling was done, hyperthyroidism patients were given methimazole at a starting dose of 30 mg daily, while ophthalmopathy patients were given high-dose intravenous methylprednisolone. General conclusions and limits of the study: Most of the expanded thyroid clonotypes with a frequency above 0.001 were also detected in blood, and it was suggested that the thyroid immune response may be reflected by blood repertoires. In cross-validation, the 13-signature model distinguished ophthalmopathy from stable hyperthyroidism with 85% to 90% sensitivity and roughly 81% specificity, and in the test set the corresponding values were roughly 80% and 76%. In validation, the model predicted ophthalmopathy progression with about 64% sensitivity and roughly 72% specificity; some 13 predicted patients were CT-confirmed with GO in a median of 6.5 months. Sample size was not predetermined statistically, and investigators were not blinded to group allocation.

The CDR3 numbers 14 residues from cysteine through phenylalanine. Of all the DNA, just the CDR3 is kept, 42 bases in frame from base 1. Via the germline V gene (reference sequence), CDR1 is GTSNPN and CDR2 SVGIG. The junction shows trimming of 4 bases on V and 0 bases on J, plus 12 bases between the germline ends. For repertoire sequencing, the TCR beta CDR3 regions were amplified from RNA transcripts. HTBI primers and the Qiagen OneStep RT-PCR kit were used in a first-round RT-PCR, which was followed by a second-round multiplex PCR, size selection and purification. The libraries underwent paired-end sequencing with 100 bp reads on an Illumina HiSeq2000. The study's own analysis went as follows. SOAPnuke was used to process the reads, throwing out any read that had adapters, had uncalled bases, had a mean Phred below 15, or lacked an exact constant-primer or identifier match. COPE v1.2.5 was used to merge the high-quality paired reads. Each unique nucleotide sequence was treated as a clonotype, and MiTCR v1.1 was used to align the clonotypes to the IMGT TRB V, D and J references. The analysis was limited to V-J combinations with a frequency above 0.0001, which together covered 98% to 99.2% of repertoires. For each V-J combination, a TCR clonal expansion and chaos score was defined as F50 clonal expansion divided by the chaos observed in the TCRdist matrix. Features were reduced by Welch's t-statistics and random forest to around 13 V-J combinations, which fed a naive Bayes classifier. Thyroid-blood repertoire similarity was quantified with the Morisita-Horn index. TCRdb applied fastp at Q25 and MiXCR to the public reads, then kept only in-frame beta chains. Every distinct CDR3 protein forms one entry, paired with its most common genes and DNA. TCRdb's processing, not the authors' own work, is the source of the V and J calls. The sample table records about 420,000 distinct CDR3 sequences; more than 20% of these occur just once. The ten largest account for under 3.5% of the sample.

Hyperthyroidism was defined as stable when no progression to ophthalmopathy occurred within 18 months of follow-up. The hyperthyroidism patients were 18 to 65 years old and newly diagnosed, with a disease duration of less than 2 months. Anyone with other autoimmune diseases, uncontrolled infections, pregnancy or lactation was excluded from the study. Clinical symptoms, serum thyroxine, TRAb, thyroid ultrasound and orbital computed tomography were used for diagnosis. Using Ficoll-Paque density gradient centrifugation, PBMCs were isolated from approximately 11 ml of fresh peripheral blood. Total RNA was extracted using Trizol reagent, and RNA quality was checked on an Agilent 2100 Bioanalyzer.

The sample comprised peripheral blood. The TCR comes from a woman between 18 and 29 years old with stable Graves' hyperthyroidism. Donor details come from another sample of the same person, matched by shared clones. The chain is assembled from TRBV30 and TRBJ1-2, with the identity of the D gene unclear. The sequenced DNA: TGTGCCTGGACTGAGGGCGTTACTAACTATGGCTACACCTTC. Translated, this gives CAWTEGVTNYGYTF. Supplemented by the reference TRBV30 and TRBJ1-2 proteins around the CDR3, the complete variable domain is SQTIHQWPATLVQPVGSPLSLECTVEGTSNPNLYWYRQAAGRGLQLLFYSVGIGQISSEVPQNLSASRPQDRQFILSSKKLLLSDSGFYLCAWTEGVTNYGYTFGSGTRLTVV.